This T cell receptor (beta chain) was retrieved from a study of cytomegalovirus exposure and HLA in healthy donors. The overall study: The same platform was used for the 90 to 150 validation repertoires as for the 666 first-cohort repertoires, as reported in a later analysis.

The CDR3 contains 13 residues. Germline CDR1 is LNHNV and CDR2 is YYDKDF (reference sequence). V was clipped by 1 base and J by 5 bases, with 5 bases between them. Sequencing was performed with immunoSEQ multiplex PCR; in TCRdb, only in-frame clones are kept and a portion is missing. The table includes about 60,000 clones, roughly 90% detected once. The donors were members of the validation cohort, which comprised roughly 130 subjects and was separate from the first cohort of roughly 700 subjects. General study results and limits: Usually a TCR sequence was rare, but some public TCRs were found in many donors.

This clone has just one count. Antigen: not known. The source material was PBMCs. V gene TRBV15 combines with J gene TRBJ2-2; D possibly corresponds to TRBD2 (5 bases). The sequence derives from a man between 18 and 29 years old in good health and CMV-seronegative. CDR3 coding DNA: TGTGCCACCAGCAGAGCGGGAACCGGGGAGCTGTTTTTT. Protein product: CATSRAGTGELFF. The full variable domain, with the rest looked up from reference TRBV15 and TRBJ2-2, is DAMVIQNPRYQVTQFGKPVTLSCSQTLNHNVMYWYQQKSSQAPKLLFHYYDKDFNNEADTPDNFQSRRPNTSFCFLDIRSPGLGDTAMYLCATSRAGTGELFFGEGSRLTVL.